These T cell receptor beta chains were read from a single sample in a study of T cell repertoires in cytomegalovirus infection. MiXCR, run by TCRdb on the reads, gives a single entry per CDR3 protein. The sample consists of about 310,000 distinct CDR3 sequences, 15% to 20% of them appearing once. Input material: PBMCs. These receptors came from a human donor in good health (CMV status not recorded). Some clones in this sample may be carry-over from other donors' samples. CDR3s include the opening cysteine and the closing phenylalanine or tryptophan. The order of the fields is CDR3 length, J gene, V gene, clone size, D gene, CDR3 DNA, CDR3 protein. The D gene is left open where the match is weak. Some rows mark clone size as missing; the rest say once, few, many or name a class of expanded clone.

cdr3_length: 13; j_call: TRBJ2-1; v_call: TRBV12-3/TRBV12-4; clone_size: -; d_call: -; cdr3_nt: TGTGCCAGCAGGGAGGAGACTCGTAGGCTACAGTTCTTC; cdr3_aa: CASREETRRLQFF
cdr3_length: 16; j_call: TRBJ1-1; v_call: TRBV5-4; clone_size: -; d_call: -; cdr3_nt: TGTGCCAGCAGCTTGATCCCCCGACGGACCAACACTGAAGCTTTCTTT; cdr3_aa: CASSLIPRRTNTEAFF
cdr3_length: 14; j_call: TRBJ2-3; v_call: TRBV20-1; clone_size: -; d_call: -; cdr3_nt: TGCAGTGGAAGGGGCTGGGGGAGCACAGATACGCAGTATTTT; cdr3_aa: CSGRGWGSTDTQYF
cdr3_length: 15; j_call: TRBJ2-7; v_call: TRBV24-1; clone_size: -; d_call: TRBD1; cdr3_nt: TGTGCCACCAGTGATCCCGGGACAGGGATAGGCGAGCAGTACTTC; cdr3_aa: CATSDPGTGIGEQYF
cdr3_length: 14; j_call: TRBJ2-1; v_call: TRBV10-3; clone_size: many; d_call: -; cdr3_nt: TGTGCCATCAGTGAGTTCGCGGAGGACAATGAGCAGTTCTTC; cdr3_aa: CAISEFAEDNEQFF
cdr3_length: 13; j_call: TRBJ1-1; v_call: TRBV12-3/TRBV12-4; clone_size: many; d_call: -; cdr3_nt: TGTGCCAGCAGTTGGCTACAGCGAACTGAAGCTTTCTTT; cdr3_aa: CASSWLQRTEAFF
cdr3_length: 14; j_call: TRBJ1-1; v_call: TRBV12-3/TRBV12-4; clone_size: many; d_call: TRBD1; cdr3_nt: TGTGCCAGCAGCCCCGACGACAGGGACACTGAAGCTTTCTTT; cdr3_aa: CASSPDDRDTEAFF
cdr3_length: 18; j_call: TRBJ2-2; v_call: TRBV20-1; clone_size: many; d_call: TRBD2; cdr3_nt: TGCAGTGCTAGAGATCACGACAGCGGGGGGGCCGCGGTCGGGGAGCTGTTTTTT; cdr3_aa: CSARDHDSGGAAVGELFF
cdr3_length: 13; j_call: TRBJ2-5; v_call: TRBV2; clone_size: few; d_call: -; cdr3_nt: TGTGCCAGCAGTGTCAGGGGAGAGGAGACCCAGTACTTC; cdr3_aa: CASSVRGEETQYF
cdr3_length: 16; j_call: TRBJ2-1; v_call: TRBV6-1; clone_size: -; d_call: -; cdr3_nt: TGTGCCAGCAGTGAAGCCAGGGATCGGACTTACAATGAGCAGTTCTTC; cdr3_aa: CASSEARDRTYNEQFF
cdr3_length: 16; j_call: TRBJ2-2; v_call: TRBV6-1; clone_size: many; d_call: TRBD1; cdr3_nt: TGTGCCAGCAGTGAAGGACAGGGGGCGCGGTCCGGGGAGCTGTTTTTT; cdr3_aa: CASSEGQGARSGELFF
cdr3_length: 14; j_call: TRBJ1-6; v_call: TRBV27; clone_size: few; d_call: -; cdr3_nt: TGTGCCAGCCGATTTATTTATTTGGATTCACCCCTCCACTTT; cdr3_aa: CASRFIYLDSPLHF
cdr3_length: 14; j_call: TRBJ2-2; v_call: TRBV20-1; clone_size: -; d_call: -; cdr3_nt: TGCAGTGGCCAGGGGGGAACCAACACCGGGGAGCTGTTTTTT; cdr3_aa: CSGQGGTNTGELFF
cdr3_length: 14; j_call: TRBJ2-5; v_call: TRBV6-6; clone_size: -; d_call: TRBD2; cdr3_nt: TGTGCCAGCAGTCGACTAGCGGGGGTGGAGACCCAGTACTTC; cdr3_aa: CASSRLAGVETQYF
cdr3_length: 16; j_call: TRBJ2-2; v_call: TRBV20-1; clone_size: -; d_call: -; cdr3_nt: TGCAGTGCTAGATTGGGCAGGAGCGCGAACACCGGGGAGCTGTTTTTT; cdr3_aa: CSARLGRSANTGELFF
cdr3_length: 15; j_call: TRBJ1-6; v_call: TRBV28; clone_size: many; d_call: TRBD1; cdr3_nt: TGTGCCAGCAGTCCTGCGGACAGGGTCAATTCACCCCTCCACTTT; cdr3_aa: CASSPADRVNSPLHF
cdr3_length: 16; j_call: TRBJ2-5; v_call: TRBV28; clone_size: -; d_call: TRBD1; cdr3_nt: TGTGCCAGCTCCCTAAACGGACAGGGCCCCCAAGAGACCCAGTACTTC; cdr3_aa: CASSLNGQGPQETQYF
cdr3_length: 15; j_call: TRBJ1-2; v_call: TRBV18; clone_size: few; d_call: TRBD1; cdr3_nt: TGTGCCAGCTCGCCCATCGCCGACAGGGGGCTCGGCTACACCTTC; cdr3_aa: CASSPIADRGLGYTF
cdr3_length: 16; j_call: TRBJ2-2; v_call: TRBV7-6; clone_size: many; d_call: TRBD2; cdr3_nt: TGTGCCAGCAGCCTCCCTCCTAGCGGGGGCACCGGGGAGCTGTTTTTT; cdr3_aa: CASSLPPSGGTGELFF
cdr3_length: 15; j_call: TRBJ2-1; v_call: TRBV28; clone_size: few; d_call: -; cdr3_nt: TGTGCCAGCAGTCCTTCAGCAGCAGGGGCAAGTGAGCAGTTCTTC; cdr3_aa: CASSPSAAGASEQFF
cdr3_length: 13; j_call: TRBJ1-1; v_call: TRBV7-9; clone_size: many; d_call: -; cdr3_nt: TGTGCCAGCAGCTTACAACAGGGCTCTGAAGCTTTCTTT; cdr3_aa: CASSLQQGSEAFF
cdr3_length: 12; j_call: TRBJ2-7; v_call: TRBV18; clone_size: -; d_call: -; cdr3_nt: TGTGCCAGCTCACCGGAACCGGGACGGCCTAACTTC; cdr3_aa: CASSPEPGRPNF
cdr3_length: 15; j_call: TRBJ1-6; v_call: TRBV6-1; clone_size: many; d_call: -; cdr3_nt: TGTGCCAGCAGTGATACGGTCAGCGATAATTCACCCCTCCACTTT; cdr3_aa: CASSDTVSDNSPLHF
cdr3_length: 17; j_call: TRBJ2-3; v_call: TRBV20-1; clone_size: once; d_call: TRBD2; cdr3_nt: TGCAGTGGGGACAGCCCAGCGGGGGGTTTCGGCGCAGATACGCAGTATTTT; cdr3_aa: CSGDSPAGGFGADTQYF
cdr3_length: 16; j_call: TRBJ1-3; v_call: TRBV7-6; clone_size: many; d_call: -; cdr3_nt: TGTGCCAGCAGCATCCGACAGGCGGCTTCTGGAAACACCATATATTTT; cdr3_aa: CASSIRQAASGNTIYF
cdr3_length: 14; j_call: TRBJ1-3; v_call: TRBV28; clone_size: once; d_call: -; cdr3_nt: TGTGCCAGCAGTACGGGCAACTCTGGAAACACCATATATTTT; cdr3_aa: CASSTGNSGNTIYF
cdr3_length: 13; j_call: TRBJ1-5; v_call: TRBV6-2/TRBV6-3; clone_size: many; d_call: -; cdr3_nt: TGTGCCAGCAACCAAGGAGGCAATCAGCCCCAGCATTTT; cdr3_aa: CASNQGGNQPQHF
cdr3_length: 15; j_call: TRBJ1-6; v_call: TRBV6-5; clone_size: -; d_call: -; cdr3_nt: TGTGCCAGCAGTTACGGTGAGGGTGGGAGATCACCCCTCCACTTT; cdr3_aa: CASSYGEGGRSPLHF
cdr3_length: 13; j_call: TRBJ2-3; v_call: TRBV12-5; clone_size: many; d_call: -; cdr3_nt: TGTGCTAGTGGTTTGGCAGGAGGCGATACGCAGTATTTT; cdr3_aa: CASGLAGGDTQYF
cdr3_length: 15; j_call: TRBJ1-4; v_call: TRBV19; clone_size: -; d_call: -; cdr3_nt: TGTGCCAGTAGTATACACCAGGGGCAACGAGAAAAACTGTTTTTT; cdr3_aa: CASSIHQGQREKLFF
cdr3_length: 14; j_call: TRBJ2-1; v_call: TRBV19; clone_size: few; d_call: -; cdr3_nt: TGTGCCAGTAGCCTACTTGGGTCCGTCCGTGAGCAGTTCTTC; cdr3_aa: CASSLLGSVREQFF
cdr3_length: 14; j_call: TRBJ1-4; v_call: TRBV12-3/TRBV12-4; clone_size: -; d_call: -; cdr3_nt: TGTGCCAGCAGCGGCGACTCCGGGACAGAAAAACTGTTTTTT; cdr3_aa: CASSGDSGTEKLFF
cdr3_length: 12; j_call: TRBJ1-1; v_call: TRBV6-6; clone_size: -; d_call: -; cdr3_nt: TGTGCCAGCAGTTACATCTTAACTGAAGCTTTCTTT; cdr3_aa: CASSYILTEAFF
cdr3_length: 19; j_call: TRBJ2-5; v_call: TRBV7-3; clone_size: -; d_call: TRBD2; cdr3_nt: TGTGCCAGCAGCCTCCAAGGAGGAGGTAGCGGGGGCACTTATAAGACCCAGTACTTC; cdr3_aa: CASSLQGGGSGGTYKTQYF
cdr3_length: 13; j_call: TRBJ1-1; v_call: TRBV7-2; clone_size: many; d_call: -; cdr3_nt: TGTGCCAGCAGCCCCCAATGGGACACTGAAGCTTTCTTT; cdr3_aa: CASSPQWDTEAFF
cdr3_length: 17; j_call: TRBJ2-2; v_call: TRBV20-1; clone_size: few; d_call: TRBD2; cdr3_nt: TGCAGTGCTAGAGACTTCACTAGCGGGGGGAACACCGGGGAGCTGTTTTTT; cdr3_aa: CSARDFTSGGNTGELFF
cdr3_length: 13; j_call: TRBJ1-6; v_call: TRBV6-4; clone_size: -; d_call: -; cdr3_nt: TGTGCCAGCTCTACAGAAGAGAATTCACCCCTCCACTTT; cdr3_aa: CASSTEENSPLHF
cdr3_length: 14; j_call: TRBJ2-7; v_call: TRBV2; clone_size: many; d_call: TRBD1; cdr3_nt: TGTGCCAGCAGTGAGGGGGACAGGGCCCACGAGCAGTACTTC; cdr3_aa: CASSEGDRAHEQYF
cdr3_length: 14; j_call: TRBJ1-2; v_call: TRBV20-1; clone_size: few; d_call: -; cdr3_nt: TGCAGTGCTAGAGATTCGACGCTGGACTATGGCTACACCTTC; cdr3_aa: CSARDSTLDYGYTF
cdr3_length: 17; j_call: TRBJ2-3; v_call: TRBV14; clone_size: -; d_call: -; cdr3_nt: TGTGCCAGCAGCCAATCCGGAGGGGGGAGCCGCACAGATACGCAGTATTTT; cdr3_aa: CASSQSGGGSRTDTQYF
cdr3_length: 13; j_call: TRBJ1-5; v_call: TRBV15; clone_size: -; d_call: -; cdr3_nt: TGTGCCACCAGCAGAGTTTTTAATCAGCCCCAGCATTTT; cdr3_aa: CATSRVFNQPQHF
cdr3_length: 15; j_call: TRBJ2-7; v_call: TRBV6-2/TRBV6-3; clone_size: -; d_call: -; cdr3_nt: TGTGCCAGCAGTTACGAAGAGGGCCTAATCTACGAAAAGTACTTC; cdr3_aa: CASSYEEGLIYEKYF
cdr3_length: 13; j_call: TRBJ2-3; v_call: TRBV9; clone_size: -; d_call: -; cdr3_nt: TGTGCCAGCAGCTTCGGACTCTCGGATACGCAGTATTTT; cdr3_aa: CASSFGLSDTQYF
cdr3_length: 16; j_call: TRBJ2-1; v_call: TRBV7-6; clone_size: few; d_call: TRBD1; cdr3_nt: TGTGCCAGCACCGATACAGGGGCCCATCCCTACAATGAGCAGTTCTTC; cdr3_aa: CASTDTGAHPYNEQFF
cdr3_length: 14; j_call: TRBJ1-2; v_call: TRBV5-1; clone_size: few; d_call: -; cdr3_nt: TGCGCCAGCAGCCTGGAGTGGTCAGACGAGGGCTACACCTTC; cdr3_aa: CASSLEWSDEGYTF